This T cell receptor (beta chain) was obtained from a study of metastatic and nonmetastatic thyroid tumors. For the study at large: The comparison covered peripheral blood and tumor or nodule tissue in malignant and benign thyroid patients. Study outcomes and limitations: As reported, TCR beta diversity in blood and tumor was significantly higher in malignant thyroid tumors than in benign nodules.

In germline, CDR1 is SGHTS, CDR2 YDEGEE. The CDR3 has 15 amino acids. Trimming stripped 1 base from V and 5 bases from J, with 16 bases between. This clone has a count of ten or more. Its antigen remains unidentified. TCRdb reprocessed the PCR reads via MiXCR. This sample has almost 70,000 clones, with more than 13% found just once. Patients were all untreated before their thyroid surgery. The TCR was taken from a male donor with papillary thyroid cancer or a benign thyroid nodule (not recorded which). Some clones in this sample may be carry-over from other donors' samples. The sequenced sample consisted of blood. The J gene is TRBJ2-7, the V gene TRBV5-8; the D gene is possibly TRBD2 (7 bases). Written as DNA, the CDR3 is TGTGCCAGCAGCTTGAGGTCTCGGGGGGCCGACGAGCAGTACGTC. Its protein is CASSLRSRGADEQYV.